This TCR beta chain was found in a study of blood T cell repertoires in COVID-19. Here immunoSEQ multiplex PCR was the method, and the copy in TCRdb shows in-frame clones only, minus some. The sample yields 150,000 to 200,000 clones, over 90% seen once. Germline CDR1 is MNHEY and CDR2 is SVGAGI. The CDR3 is made up of 12 amino acids. In its sample, this clone was seen once. Germline and junction disagree at one end, which may indicate a read error. The sequencing input was peripheral blood. This chain connects TRBV6-5 to TRBJ1-2, with 7 bases fitting TRBD1. This sequence was found in a man aged 50-59 years with acute or convalescent COVID-19. The CDR3 bases are TGTGCCAGCAGCTCCTCCCGACAGGGCCCGGACTTC. It yields the protein CASSSSRQGPDF.